This record concerns one TCR beta chain sequence. This entry comes from a study of T cells after yellow fever vaccination. The V segment lost 8 bases and the J segment 0 bases; nucleotides outside the gene matches: 7. This CDR3 comprises 15 residues. CDR1 and CDR2 from the germline V gene are SGHRS and YFSETQ. The authors made TCR cDNA by 5'RACE template switching, adding a universal primer site and UMIs. TCRdb called the 5' RACE reads again in MiXCR, with one record for every CDR3 protein. The sample carries hundreds of thousands of distinct CDR3 sequences, about 8.3% recorded once. This clonotype was obtained from a man younger than 35 who received the YFV17D yellow fever vaccine. V gene TRBV5-1 combines with J gene TRBJ2-3, with TRBD2 identical over 9 bases. The sequencing used PBMCs, collected about 49 days after the first yellow fever vaccination. CDR3 protein: CASHIAGASTDTQYF. DNA of the CDR3: TGCGCCAGTCACATAGCGGGGGCTAGCACAGATACGCAGTATTTT.